A few counts support the clone carrying this T cell receptor (beta chain). The data derive from a study of blood T cell repertoires in COVID-19. Background on the study: From the United States, Italy and Spain came samples of acute and convalescent COVID-19. Sample material is recorded as cDNA or gDNA derived from T cells, B-cell-depleted T cells, or PBMCs.

The germline CDR1 and CDR2 sequences are SEHNR and FQNEAQ (reference sequence). The CDR3 has 15 amino acids. V was shortened by 5 bases and J by 0 bases, with 11 bases between the two germline ends. Per the original data handling: Amplification with reference gene primers provided the estimates of nucleated cell counts. Sequencing was performed with immunoSEQ multiplex PCR; in TCRdb, only in-frame clones are kept and a portion is missing. The D gene and trimming were derived from the DNA, and the V and J assignments and clone size from that table. Of a few hundred thousand clones listed, roughly 83% are singletons.

The chain combines TRBV7-9 with TRBJ1-5; tentatively, D is TRBD1 (5 bases). This TCR was recovered from a man in his sixties who had recovered from COVID-19. Sequencing input: peripheral blood. The CDR3 DNA reads TGTGCCAGCAGCCCCGACAGTGGTAGCAATCAGCCCCAGCATTTT. This gives the protein CASSPDSGSNQPQHF. Full variable domain (rest looked up from reference TRBV7-9 and TRBJ1-5): DTGVSQNPRHKITKRGQNVTFRCDPISEHNRLYWYRQTLGQGPEFLTYFQNEAQLEKSRLLSDRFSAERPKGSFSTLEIQRTEQGDSAMYLCASSPDSGSNQPQHFGDGTRLSIL.